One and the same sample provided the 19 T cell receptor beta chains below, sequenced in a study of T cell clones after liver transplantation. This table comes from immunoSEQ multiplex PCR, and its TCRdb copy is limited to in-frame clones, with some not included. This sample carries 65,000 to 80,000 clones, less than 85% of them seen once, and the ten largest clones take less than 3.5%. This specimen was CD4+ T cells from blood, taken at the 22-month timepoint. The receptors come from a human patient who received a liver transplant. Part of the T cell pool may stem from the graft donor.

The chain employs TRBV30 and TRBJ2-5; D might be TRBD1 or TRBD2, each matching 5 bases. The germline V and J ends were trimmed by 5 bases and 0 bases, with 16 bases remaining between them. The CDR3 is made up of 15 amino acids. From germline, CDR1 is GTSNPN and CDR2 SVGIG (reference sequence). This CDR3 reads CAWGAGTAYQETQYF. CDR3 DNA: TGTGCCTGGGGCGCTGGGACCGCGTACCAAGAGACCCAGTACTTC.

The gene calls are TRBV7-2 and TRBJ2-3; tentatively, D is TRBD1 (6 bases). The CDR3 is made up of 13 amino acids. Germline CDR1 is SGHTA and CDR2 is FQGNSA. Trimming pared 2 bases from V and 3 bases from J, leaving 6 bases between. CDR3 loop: CASSLTGTDTQYF. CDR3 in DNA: TGTGCCAGCAGCTTAACAGGGACAGATACGCAGTATTTT.

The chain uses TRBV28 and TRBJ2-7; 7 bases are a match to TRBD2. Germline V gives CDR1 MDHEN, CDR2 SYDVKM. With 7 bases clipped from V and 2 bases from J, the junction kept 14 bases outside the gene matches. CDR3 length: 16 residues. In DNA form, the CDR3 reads TGTGCCAGCATGCCCCTTTGGGGACTACACACCTACGAGCAGTACTTC. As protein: CASMPLWGLHTYEQYF.

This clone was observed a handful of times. CDR3 coding DNA: TGTGCCAGCAGCAAAATGGGACAGGGGGTAGCAGAGACCCAGTACTTC. Its protein product is CASSKMGQGVAETQYF. The J gene is TRBJ2-5, the V gene TRBV7-3, with 11 bases lining up with TRBD1. CDR3 length: 16 amino acids. V was clipped by 5 bases and J by 4 bases; unmatched bases: 9. Germline lookup yields CDR1 SGHTA and CDR2 FQGTGA.

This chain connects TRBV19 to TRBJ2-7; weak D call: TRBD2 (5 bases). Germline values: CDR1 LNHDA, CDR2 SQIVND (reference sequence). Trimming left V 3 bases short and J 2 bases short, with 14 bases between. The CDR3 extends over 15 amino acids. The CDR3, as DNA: TGTGCCAGTAGTATGAGAGGGAGTGAACCCTACGAGCAGTACTTC. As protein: CASSMRGSEPYEQYF.

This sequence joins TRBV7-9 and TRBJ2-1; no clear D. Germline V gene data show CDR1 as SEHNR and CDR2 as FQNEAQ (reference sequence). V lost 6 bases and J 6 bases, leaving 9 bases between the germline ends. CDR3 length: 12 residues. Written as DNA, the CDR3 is TGTGCCAGCAGGGGGATGCGCAATGAGCAGTTCTTC. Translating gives CASRGMRNEQFF. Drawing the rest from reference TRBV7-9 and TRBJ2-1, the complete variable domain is DTGVSQNPRHKITKRGQNVTFRCDPISEHNRLYWYRQTLGQGPEFLTYFQNEAQLEKSRLLSDRFSAERPKGSFSTLEIQRTEQGDSAMYLCASRGMRNEQFFGPGTRLTVL.

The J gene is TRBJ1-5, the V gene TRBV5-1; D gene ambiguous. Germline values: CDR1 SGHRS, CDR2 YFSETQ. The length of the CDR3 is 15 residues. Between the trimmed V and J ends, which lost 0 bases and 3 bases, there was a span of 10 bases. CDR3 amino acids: CASSLEGQVNQPQHF. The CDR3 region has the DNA TGCGCCAGCAGCTTGGAGGGCCAGGTCAATCAGCCCCAGCATTTT. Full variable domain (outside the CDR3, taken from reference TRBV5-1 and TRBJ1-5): KAGVTQTPRYLIKTRGQQVTLSCSPISGHRSVSWYQQTPGQGLQFLFEYFSETQRNKGNFPGRFSGRQFSNSRSEMNVSTLELGDSALYLCASSLEGQVNQPQHFGDGTRLSIL.

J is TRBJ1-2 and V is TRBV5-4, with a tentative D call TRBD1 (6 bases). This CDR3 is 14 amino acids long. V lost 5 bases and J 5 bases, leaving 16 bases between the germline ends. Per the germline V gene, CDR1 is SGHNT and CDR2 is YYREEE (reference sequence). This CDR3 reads CASSRLGQKYGYTF. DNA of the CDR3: TGTGCCAGCAGTCGACTCGGACAGAAGTATGGCTACACCTTC.

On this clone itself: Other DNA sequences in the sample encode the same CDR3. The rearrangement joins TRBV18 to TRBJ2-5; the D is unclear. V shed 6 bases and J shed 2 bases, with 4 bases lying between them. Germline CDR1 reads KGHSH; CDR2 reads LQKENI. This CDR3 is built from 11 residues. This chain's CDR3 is CASSPQETQYF. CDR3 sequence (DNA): TGTGCCAGCTCGCCTCAAGAGACCCAGTACTTC.

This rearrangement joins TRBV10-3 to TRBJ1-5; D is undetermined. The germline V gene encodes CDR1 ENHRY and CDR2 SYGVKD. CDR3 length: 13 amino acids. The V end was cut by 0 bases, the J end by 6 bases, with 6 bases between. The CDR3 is CAISESLGQPQHF. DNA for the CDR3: TGTGCCATCAGTGAGTCTCTCGGTCAGCCCCAGCATTTT.

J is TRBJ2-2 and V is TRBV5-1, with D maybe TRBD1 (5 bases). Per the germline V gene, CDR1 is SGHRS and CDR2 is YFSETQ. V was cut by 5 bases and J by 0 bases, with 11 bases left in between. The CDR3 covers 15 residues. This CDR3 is CASRLRGPNTGELFF. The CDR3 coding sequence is TGCGCCAGCAGACTAAGGGGCCCGAACACCGGGGAGCTGTTTTTT.

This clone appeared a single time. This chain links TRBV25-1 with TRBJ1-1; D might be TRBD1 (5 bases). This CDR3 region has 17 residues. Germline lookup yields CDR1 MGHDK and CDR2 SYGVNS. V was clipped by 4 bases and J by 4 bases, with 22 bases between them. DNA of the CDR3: TGTGCCAGCAGTGCCTTCCGAACCGGGGGAGTCGGCACTGAAGCTTTCTTT. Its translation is CASSAFRTGGVGTEAFF.

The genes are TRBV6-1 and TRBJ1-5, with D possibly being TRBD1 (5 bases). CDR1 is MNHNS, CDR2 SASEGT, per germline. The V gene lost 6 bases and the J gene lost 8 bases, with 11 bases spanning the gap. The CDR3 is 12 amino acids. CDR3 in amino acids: CASRLGGEPQHF. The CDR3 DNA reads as TGTGCCAGCAGACTCGGGGGGGAGCCCCAGCATTTT.

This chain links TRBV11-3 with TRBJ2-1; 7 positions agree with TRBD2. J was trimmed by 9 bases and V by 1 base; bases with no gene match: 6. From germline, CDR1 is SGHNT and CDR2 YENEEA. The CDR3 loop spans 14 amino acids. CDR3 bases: TGTGCCAGCAGCTTAGTTTCCGGGAGGAGTGAGCAGTTCTTC. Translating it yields CASSLVSGRSEQFF.

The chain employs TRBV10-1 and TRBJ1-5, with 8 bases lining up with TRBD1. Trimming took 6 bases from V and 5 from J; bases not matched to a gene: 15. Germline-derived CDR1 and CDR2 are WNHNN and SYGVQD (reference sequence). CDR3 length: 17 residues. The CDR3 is CASSPNPRGHEDQPQHF. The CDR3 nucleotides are TGCGCCAGCAGCCCGAATCCCAGGGGGCACGAGGATCAGCCCCAGCATTTT.

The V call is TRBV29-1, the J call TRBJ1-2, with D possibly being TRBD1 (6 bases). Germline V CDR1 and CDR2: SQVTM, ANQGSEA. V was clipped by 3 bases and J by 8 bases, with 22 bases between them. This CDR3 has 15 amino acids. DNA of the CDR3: TGCAGCGTTGAGCCTGGACAGTCCGCAGTTATCGGCTACACCTTC. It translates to CSVEPGQSAVIGYTF.

CDR3 sequence reads: CASSSRTSSDPRYNEQFF. CDR3 bases: TGTGCCAGCAGTTCCCGGACGAGTTCAGATCCCCGATACAATGAGCAGTTCTTC. This chain connects TRBV28 to TRBJ2-1; the D is unclear. The CDR3 consists of 18 residues. Trimming shortened V by 4 bases and J by 4 bases, and 23 bases separated the two germline ends. Germline CDR1 reads MDHEN; CDR2 reads SYDVKM.

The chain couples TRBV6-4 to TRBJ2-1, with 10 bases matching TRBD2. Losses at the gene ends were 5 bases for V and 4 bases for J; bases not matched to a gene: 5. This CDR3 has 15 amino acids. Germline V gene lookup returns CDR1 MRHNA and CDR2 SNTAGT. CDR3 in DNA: TGTGCCAGCAGTAGCGGGACTAGCGATTACAATGAGCAGTTCTTC. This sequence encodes CASSSGTSDYNEQFF.

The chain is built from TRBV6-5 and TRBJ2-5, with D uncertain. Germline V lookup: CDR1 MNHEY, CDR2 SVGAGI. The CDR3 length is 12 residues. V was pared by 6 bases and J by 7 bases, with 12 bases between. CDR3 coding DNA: TGTGCCAGCAGAACCGAGACGGGGACCCAGTACTTC. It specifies CASRTETGTQYF.